The next 5 T cell receptor beta chains were all read from a single sample in a study of OX40 agonist ivuxolimab in advanced cancers. The protocol was immunoSEQ multiplex PCR, while the TCRdb copy is restricted to in-frame clones and leaves out a portion. This table has tens of thousands of clones, approximately 90% appearing once. The starting material was CD4+ or CD8+ T cells sorted from blood, obtained in a trial of the OX40 agonist ivuxolimab. These receptor sequences come from an adult with an advanced solid tumor such as melanoma, head and neck, liver or kidney cancer.

The gene calls are TRBV19 and TRBJ2-3; unclear D gene. Between the trimmed V and J ends, which lost 5 bases and 5 bases, there was a span of 11 bases. CDR1 and CDR2 from the germline V gene are LNHDA and SQIVND (reference sequence). CDR3 length equals 13 residues. The CDR3 here is CASSGGVGDTQYF. The DNA of the CDR3 is TGTGCCAGTAGTGGTGGGGTAGGAGATACGCAGTATTTT.

The chain recombines TRBV4-1 with TRBJ1-5, with D possibly being TRBD1 (6 bases). CDR1 MGHRA and CDR2 YSYEKL come from the germline V gene. The CDR3 runs 15 residues. V lost 3 bases and J 5 bases, leaving 14 bases between the germline ends. CDR3 sequence (DNA): TGCGCCAGCAGCCAGGTGGGACAACTCCATCAGCCCCAGCATTTT. This translates into CASSQVGQLHQPQHF.

V usage is TRBV11-2 and J usage is TRBJ2-3; D unresolved. Trimming removed 0 bases from V and 7 bases from J, with 8 bases in between. CDR3 length: 13 amino acids. Germline CDR1 SGHAT, CDR2 FQNNGV. In DNA form, the CDR3 reads TGTGCCAGCAGCTTAGACATTACTTATACGCAGTATTTT. Translated: CASSLDITYTQYF.

The rearrangement uses TRBV28 and TRBJ1-3; no clear D gene. CDR3 length: 13 residues. V was shortened by 1 base and J by 2 bases, with 3 bases between the two germline ends. Looked up from germline, CDR1 is MDHEN and CDR2 is SYDVKM. As DNA, the CDR3 is TGTGCCAGCAGTTTATTCACTGGAAACACCATATATTTT. This encodes CASSLFTGNTIYF.

Concerning this clone itself: Relative to the germline gene, one junction end is altered; a read error may explain this. V gene TRBV5-1 combines with J gene TRBJ2-7; tentatively, D is TRBD2 (6 bases). Germline V lookup: CDR1 SGHRS, CDR2 YFSETQ. This CDR3 has 15 amino acids. The CDR3 region has the DNA TGCGCCAGCACCTTGGCGGCGGGGAGCTCCTACGAGCAGTACTTC. Translated, it gives CASTLAAGSSYEQYF.